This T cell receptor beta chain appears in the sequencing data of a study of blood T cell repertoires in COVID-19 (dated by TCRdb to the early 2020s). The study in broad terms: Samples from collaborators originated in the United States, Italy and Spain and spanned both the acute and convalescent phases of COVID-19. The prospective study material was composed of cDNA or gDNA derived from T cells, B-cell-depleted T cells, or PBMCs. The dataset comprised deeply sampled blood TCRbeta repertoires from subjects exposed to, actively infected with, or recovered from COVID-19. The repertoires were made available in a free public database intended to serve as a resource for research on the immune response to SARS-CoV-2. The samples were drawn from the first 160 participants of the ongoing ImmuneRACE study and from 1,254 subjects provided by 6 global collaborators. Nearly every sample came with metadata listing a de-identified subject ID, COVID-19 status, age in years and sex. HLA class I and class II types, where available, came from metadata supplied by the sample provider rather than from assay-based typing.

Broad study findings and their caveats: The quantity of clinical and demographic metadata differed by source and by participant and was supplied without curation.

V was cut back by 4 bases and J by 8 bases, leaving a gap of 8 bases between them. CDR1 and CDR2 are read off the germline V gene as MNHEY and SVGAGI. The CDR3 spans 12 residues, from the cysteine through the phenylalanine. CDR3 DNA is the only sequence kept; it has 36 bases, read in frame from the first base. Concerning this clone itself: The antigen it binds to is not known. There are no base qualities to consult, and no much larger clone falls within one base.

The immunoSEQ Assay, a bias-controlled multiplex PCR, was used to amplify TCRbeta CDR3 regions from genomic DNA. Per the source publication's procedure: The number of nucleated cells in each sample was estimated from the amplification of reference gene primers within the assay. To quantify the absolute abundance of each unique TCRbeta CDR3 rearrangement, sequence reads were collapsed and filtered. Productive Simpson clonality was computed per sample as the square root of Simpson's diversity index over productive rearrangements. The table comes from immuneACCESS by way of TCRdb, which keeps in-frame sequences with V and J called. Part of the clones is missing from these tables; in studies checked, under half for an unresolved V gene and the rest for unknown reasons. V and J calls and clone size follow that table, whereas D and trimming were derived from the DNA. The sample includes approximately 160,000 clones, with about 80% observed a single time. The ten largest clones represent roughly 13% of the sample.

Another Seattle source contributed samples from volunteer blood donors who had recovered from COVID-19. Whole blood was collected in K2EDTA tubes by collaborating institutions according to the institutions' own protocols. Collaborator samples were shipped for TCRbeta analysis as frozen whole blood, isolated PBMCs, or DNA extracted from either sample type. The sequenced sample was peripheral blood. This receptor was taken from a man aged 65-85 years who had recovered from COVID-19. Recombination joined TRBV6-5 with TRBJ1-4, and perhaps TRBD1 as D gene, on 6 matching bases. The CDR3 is CASSSGQEKLFF. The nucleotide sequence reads TGTGCCAGCAGTTCCGGACAGGAAAAACTGTTTTTT.